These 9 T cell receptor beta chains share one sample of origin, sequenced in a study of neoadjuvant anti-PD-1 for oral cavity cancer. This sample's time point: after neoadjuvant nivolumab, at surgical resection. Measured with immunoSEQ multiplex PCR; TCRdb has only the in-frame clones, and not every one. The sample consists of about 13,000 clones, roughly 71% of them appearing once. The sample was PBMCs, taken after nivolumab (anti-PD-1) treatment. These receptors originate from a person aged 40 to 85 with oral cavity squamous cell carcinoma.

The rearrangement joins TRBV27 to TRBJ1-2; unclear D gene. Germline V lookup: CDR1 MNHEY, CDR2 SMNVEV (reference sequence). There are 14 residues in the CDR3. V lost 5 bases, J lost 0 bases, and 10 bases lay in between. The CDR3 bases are TGTGCCAGCAGTCCTTCGGCAGCTAACTATGGCTACACCTTC. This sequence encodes CASSPSAANYGYTF.

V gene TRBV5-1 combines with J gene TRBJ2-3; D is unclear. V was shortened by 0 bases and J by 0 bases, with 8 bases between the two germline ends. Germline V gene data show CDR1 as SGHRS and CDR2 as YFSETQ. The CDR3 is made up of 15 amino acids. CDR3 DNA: TGCGCCAGCAGCTTGGACACCCCAAGCACAGATACGCAGTATTTT. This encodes CASSLDTPSTDTQYF.

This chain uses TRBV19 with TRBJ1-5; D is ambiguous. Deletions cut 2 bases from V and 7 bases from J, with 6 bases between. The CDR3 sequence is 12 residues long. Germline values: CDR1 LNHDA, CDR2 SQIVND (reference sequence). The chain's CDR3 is CASSISWQPQHF. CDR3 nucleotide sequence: TGTGCCAGTAGTATATCGTGGCAGCCCCAGCATTTT.

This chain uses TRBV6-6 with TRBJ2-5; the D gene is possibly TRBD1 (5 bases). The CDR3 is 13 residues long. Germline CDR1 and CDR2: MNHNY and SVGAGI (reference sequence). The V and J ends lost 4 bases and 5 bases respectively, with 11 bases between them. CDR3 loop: CASSLQAEETQYF. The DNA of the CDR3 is TGTGCCAGCAGTTTACAGGCCGAGGAGACCCAGTACTTC.

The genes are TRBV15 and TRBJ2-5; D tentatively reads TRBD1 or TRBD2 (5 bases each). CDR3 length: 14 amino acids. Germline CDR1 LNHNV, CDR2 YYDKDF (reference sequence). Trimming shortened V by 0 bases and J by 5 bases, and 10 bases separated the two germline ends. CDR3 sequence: CATSREGTGETQYF. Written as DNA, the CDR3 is TGTGCCACCAGCAGAGAAGGGACGGGGGAGACCCAGTACTTC.

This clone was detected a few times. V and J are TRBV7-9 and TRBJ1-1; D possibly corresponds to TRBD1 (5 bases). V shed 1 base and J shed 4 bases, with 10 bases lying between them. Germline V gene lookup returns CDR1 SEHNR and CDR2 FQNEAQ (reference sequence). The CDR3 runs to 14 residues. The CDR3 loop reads CASSLGAGLTEAFF. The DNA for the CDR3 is TGTGCCAGCAGCTTAGGAGCAGGGCTCACTGAAGCTTTCTTT.

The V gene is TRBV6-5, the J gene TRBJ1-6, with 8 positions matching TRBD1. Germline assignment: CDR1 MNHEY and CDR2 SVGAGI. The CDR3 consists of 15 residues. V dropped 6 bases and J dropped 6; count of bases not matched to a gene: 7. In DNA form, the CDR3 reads TGTGCCAGCAGACGGGGACAGGTGCCTAATTCACCCCTCCACTTT. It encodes CASRRGQVPNSPLHF.

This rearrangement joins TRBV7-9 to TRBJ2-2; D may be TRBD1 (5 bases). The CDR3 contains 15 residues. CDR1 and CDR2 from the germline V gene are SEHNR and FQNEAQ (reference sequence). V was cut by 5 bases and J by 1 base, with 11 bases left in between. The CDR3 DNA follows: TGTGCCAGCAGCAACGTAGACAGGAACACCGGGGAGCTGTTTTTT. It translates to CASSNVDRNTGELFF.

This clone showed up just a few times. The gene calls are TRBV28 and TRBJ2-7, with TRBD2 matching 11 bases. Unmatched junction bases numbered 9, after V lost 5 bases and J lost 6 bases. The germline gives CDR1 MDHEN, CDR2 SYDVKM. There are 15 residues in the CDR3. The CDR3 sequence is CASSPRLAGKGEQYF. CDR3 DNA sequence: TGTGCCAGCAGTCCTCGACTAGCGGGAAAGGGCGAGCAGTACTTC.